The 25 T cell receptor beta chains given below trace back to one sample, sequenced in a study of T cells in Graves' hyperthyroidism and ophthalmopathy. Using RNA transcripts as the source, TCR beta CDR3 regions were amplified. HTBI primers were used for first-round RT-PCR of the TCR CDR3. TCRdb independently ran MiXCR on the multiplex PCR reads; one entry per CDR3 protein. The sample lists tens of thousands of distinct CDR3 sequences; roughly 49% were seen once. The sequencing input was blood. These TCRs come from a woman aged 45-65 years with Graves' hyperthyroidism that later progressed to Graves' ophthalmopathy.

This clonotype has at least ten counts. The gene calls are TRBV19 and TRBJ1-5; no clear D gene. Germline assignment: CDR1 LNHDA and CDR2 SQIVND (reference sequence). Trimming removed 2 bases at V and 0 bases at J, with 11 bases between. This CDR3 contains 16 residues. CDR3 in amino acids: CASSIYAGDSNQPQHF. The DNA for the CDR3 is TGTGCCAGTAGTATATACGCCGGGGATAGCAATCAGCCCCAGCATTTT.

This clonotype came up many times. V usage is TRBV28 and J usage is TRBJ2-1, with 9 bases fitting TRBD1. The CDR3 has 16 residues. Per the germline V gene, CDR1 is MDHEN and CDR2 is SYDVKM. V lost 3 bases, J lost 4 bases, and 7 bases stayed unmatched. CDR3 protein: CASSLQGTGSYNEQFF. The DNA of the CDR3 is TGTGCCAGCAGTTTGCAAGGGACAGGGAGTTACAATGAGCAGTTCTTC.

This clonotype was observed a single time. J is TRBJ2-7 and V is TRBV7-9; 10 bases match TRBD2. J gave up 6 bases and V 2 bases, and 4 bases lay outside the gene matches. The CDR3 is 14 amino acids. Germline V lookup: CDR1 SEHNR, CDR2 FQNEAQ (reference sequence). CDR3 sequence reads: CASSLLAGAAEQYF. DNA for the CDR3: TGTGCCAGCAGCTTACTAGCGGGAGCCGCCGAGCAGTACTTC.

This clonotype was found many times. The CDR3 sequence is CASSLGLAGGPEQFF. The CDR3 DNA reads TGTGCCAGCAGCTTGGGACTAGCGGGAGGTCCTGAGCAGTTCTTC. The chain is built from TRBV11-3 and TRBJ2-1, with TRBD2 matching over 15 bases. The germline CDR1 and CDR2 sequences are SGHNT and YENEEA. The CDR3 extends over 15 amino acids. Losses at the gene ends were 3 bases for V and 9 bases for J; bases not matched to a gene: 3. Using reference TRBV11-3 and TRBJ2-1 for the parts outside the CDR3, the full variable domain is EAGVVQSPRYKIIEKKQPVAFWCNPISGHNTLYWYLQNLGQGPELLIRYENEEAVDDSQLPKDRFSAERLKGVDSTLKIQPAELGDSAVYLCASSLGLAGGPEQFFGPGTRLTVL.

The rearrangement links TRBV5-6 to TRBJ1-2; a possible D gene is TRBD1 (5 bases). Germline lookup yields CDR1 SGHDT and CDR2 YYEEEE. Deletions cut 2 bases from V and 6 bases from J, with 14 bases between. The CDR3 contains 14 residues. Here the CDR3 DNA reads TGTGCCAGCAGCTTAGGAGGAAGAGGGGATGGCTACACCTTC. It codes for CASSLGGRGDGYTF.

This clonotype was seen ten or more times. The genes are TRBV11-3 and TRBJ2-2; D is uncertain. Trimming left V 2 bases short and J 6 bases short, with 19 bases between. Germline-derived CDR1 and CDR2 are SGHNT and YENEEA. This CDR3 has 17 amino acids. CDR3: CASSLSPPVVFPGELFF. CDR3 in DNA: TGTGCCAGCAGCTTATCCCCTCCTGTGGTATTCCCCGGGGAGCTGTTTTTT.

The chain links TRBV2 to TRBJ1-2, with TRBD1 matching over 9 bases. V lost 7 bases to trimming and J lost 8 bases; unmatched junction nucleotides: 5. The CDR3 is 12 residues long. Germline lookup yields CDR1 SNHLY and CDR2 FYNNEI. The CDR3 spells CASNRQGEGYTF. CDR3 DNA sequence: TGTGCCAGCAATCGACAGGGGGAAGGCTACACCTTC.

This clonotype was counted at least ten times. The CDR3 reads CASMFSNQPQHF. For the CDR3, the DNA is TGTGCCAGCATGTTTAGCAATCAGCCCCAGCATTTT. The chain recombines TRBV12-3 or TRBV12-4 with TRBJ1-5; no firm D call. The CDR3 sequence is 12 residues long. Trimming stripped 7 bases from V and 0 bases from J, with 4 bases between.

Ten or more counts support this clonotype. The V gene is TRBV12-3 or TRBV12-4, the J gene TRBJ1-4, with TRBD1 matching over 7 bases. CDR3 length: 16 residues. The V gene end was trimmed by 3 bases and the J gene end by 6 bases; junction bases not matched to a gene: 10. The CDR3 DNA sequence: TGTGCCAGCAGTTTTCGCTCAGGGGGAAGTGATGAAAAACTGTTTTTT. This codes for CASSFRSGGSDEKLFF.

This clonotype was counted at least ten times. This chain connects TRBV11-2 to TRBJ1-2, with D perhaps matching TRBD1 (6 bases). The CDR3 totals 14 residues. The germline gives CDR1 SGHAT, CDR2 FQNNGV. The V and J ends lost 5 bases and 6 bases respectively, with 16 bases between them. As DNA, the CDR3 is TGTGCCAGCAGCCGGGGGAGTACAGGGAATGGCTACACCTTC. Residues: CASSRGSTGNGYTF.

V is TRBV20-1 and J is TRBJ2-3, with a possible D match to TRBD1 (6 bases). CDR3 length: 10 amino acids. CDR1 DFQATT and CDR2 SNEGSKA come from the germline V gene (reference sequence). The V end lost 6 bases, the J end lost 6 bases, and 7 bases lay between the germline ends. CDR3 residues: CSATGDTQYF. The CDR3 nucleotides are TGCAGTGCAACAGGGGATACGCAGTATTTT.

A note on this clonotype: At one end the junction does not follow the germline gene, possibly because of a read error. This rearrangement joins TRBV5-1 to TRBJ2-5, with 12 nucleotides matching TRBD2. The V gene's germline CDR1 is SGHRS and CDR2 YFSETQ. This CDR3 has 16 residues. As DNA, the CDR3 is TGCGCCAGCAGTTTGGATCTAGCGGGAGGGCCTGAGACCCAGTACTTC. Its translation is CASSLDLAGGPETQYF. The full variable domain, its missing parts supplied by reference TRBV5-1 and TRBJ2-5, is KAGVTQTPRYLIKTRGQQVTLSCSPISGHRSVSWYQQTPGQGLQFLFEYFSETQRNKGNFPGRFSGRQFSNSRSEMNVSTLELGDSALYLCASSLDLAGGPETQYFGPGTRLLVL.

In DNA, the CDR3 is TGTGCCAGCAGCTACGGGACTGACTCTGCGGCGCAGGAGATGCAGTTCTTC. Amino acid sequence: CASSYGTDSAAQEMQFF. The chain couples TRBV7-9 to TRBJ2-1; TRBD2 is a possible D gene (6 bases). Trimming took off 4 bases at V and 12 bases at J, with 28 bases between the two ends. Germline CDR1 and CDR2: SEHNR and FQNEAQ (reference sequence). This CDR3 spans 17 amino acids.

This clonotype was observed many times. This chain uses TRBV7-9 with TRBJ2-7; 9 nucleotides agree with TRBD1. The junction had 7 bases not matched to a gene; V was cut back by 5 bases and J by 5 bases. The CDR3 consists of 14 residues. Germline CDR1 is SEHNR and CDR2 is FQNEAQ (reference sequence). The CDR3 DNA follows: TGTGCCAGCAGCCGCGGACAGGGGTTCCACGAGCAGTACTTC. It codes for CASSRGQGFHEQYF.

This clonotype occurred a few times. A single base separates this from a much larger clone, so it may be a read error. This likely comes from a read error, as the CDR3 has no conserved phenylalanine or tryptophan at its end. The chain has TRBV11-3 and TRBJ1-1; D unclear. V dropped 1 base and J dropped 1 base, with 4 bases sitting between them. This CDR3 has 13 amino acids. Germline assignment: CDR1 SGHNT and CDR2 YENEEA. Here the CDR3 reads CASSLGGNTEAFL. DNA for the CDR3: TGTGCCAGCAGCTTAGGGGGGAACACTGAAGCTTTCTTG.

This clonotype was counted at least ten times. V and J are TRBV11-2 and TRBJ2-3; weak D call: TRBD2 (5 bases). Germline CDR1 and CDR2: SGHAT and FQNNGV. V was cut by 10 bases and J by 5 bases, with 19 bases left in between. This CDR3 comprises 14 residues. CDR3 DNA sequence: TGTGCCACCTTGCCGGTGAGGGCACAAGATACGCAGTATTTT. Its protein is CATLPVRAQDTQYF.

V usage is TRBV20-1 and J usage is TRBJ2-1; 12 bases fit TRBD2. The CDR3 is 15 amino acids. Trimming cost V 6 bases and J 2 bases; bases outside gene matches: 5. Germline-derived CDR1 and CDR2 are DFQATT and SNEGSKA (reference sequence). This chain's CDR3 is CSAPLAGGTYNEQFF. CDR3 sequence (DNA): TGCAGTGCGCCGCTAGCGGGAGGGACCTACAATGAGCAGTTCTTC.

In its sample, this clonotype was seen many times. V and J are TRBV12-3 or TRBV12-4 and TRBJ2-7, with TRBD1 matching 9 bases. There are 14 residues in the CDR3. After removal of 6 bases from V and 5 bases from J, the junction contained 8 bases not matched to a gene. This CDR3 reads CASRGQQGADEQYF. Written as DNA, the CDR3 is TGTGCCAGCAGGGGTCAACAGGGGGCGGACGAGCAGTACTTC.

This clonotype has only a few counts. V and J are TRBV7-2 and TRBJ2-6, with D possibly matching TRBD1 (5 bases). V was clipped by 1 base and J by 3 bases, with 16 bases between them. There are 18 residues in the CDR3. Germline V gene sequence: CDR1 SGHTA, CDR2 FQGNSA. This CDR3 is CASSLVSGLEGGANVLTF. The CDR3 coding sequence is TGTGCCAGCAGCTTAGTATCAGGGTTGGAAGGTGGGGCCAACGTCCTGACTTTC.

This clonotype was seen many times. This chain uses TRBV6-5 with TRBJ2-3, with TRBD1 as a possible D gene (6 bases). Germline assignment: CDR1 MNHEY and CDR2 SVGAGI. CDR3 size: 17 residues. With 0 bases removed from V and 2 bases from J, the gap between germline ends came to 15 bases. The CDR3 protein is CASSYSATGYPTDTQYF. CDR3 nucleotides: TGTGCCAGCAGTTACTCTGCTACAGGGTATCCCACAGATACGCAGTATTTT.

The sample holds many counts of this clonotype. The gene calls are TRBV7-8 and TRBJ2-5; D unclear. Trimming pared 5 bases from V and 4 bases from J, leaving 14 bases between. Germline lookup yields CDR1 SGHVS and CDR2 FQNEAQ. The CDR3 is 14 residues long. This CDR3 is CASSNDIISETQYF. For the CDR3, the DNA is TGTGCCAGCAGCAACGACATTATCTCAGAGACCCAGTACTTC.

The V gene is TRBV19, the J gene TRBJ1-2; no firm D call. This CDR3 is built from 12 residues. V gave up 10 bases and J gave up 3 bases, with 12 bases separating them. Germline CDR1 LNHDA, CDR2 SQIVND (reference sequence). The CDR3 sequence is CATLAGDYGYTF. The CDR3, as DNA: TGTGCCACACTAGCGGGAGACTATGGCTACACCTTC.

This clonotype came up many times. This chain links TRBV5-4 with TRBJ2-1; 7 bases align to TRBD2. CDR1 and CDR2 (germline): SGHNT, YYREEE (reference sequence). After removal of 7 bases from V and 5 bases from J, the junction contained 12 bases not matched to a gene. This CDR3 has 15 residues. CDR3 loop: CASGPRASGDNEQFF. CDR3 nucleotide sequence: TGTGCCAGCGGCCCGAGGGCTAGCGGAGACAATGAGCAGTTCTTC.

By sample share, this clonotype is medium-sized. The genes are TRBV7-9 and TRBJ2-1; D might be TRBD1 or TRBD2, each matching 5 bases. Trimming shortened V by 4 bases and J by 7 bases, and 17 bases separated the two germline ends. This CDR3 spans 15 amino acids. Germline loops: CDR1 SEHNR, CDR2 FQNEAQ (reference sequence). The CDR3 region has the DNA TGTGCCAGCAGCTCACGGGACGGACGGACTAATGAGCAGTTCTTC. Amino acids: CASSSRDGRTNEQFF.

This chain links TRBV5-1 with TRBJ1-1, with 9 bases fitting TRBD1. The junction had 8 bases not matched to a gene; V was cut back by 4 bases and J by 1 base. The V gene's germline CDR1 is SGHRS and CDR2 YFSETQ. The CDR3 sequence is 16 residues long. The CDR3 bases are TGCGCCAGCAGCGTTGGGACAGGGACGGGGAACACTGAAGCTTTCTTT. This gives the protein CASSVGTGTGNTEAFF. The full variable domain, in which reference TRBV5-1 and TRBJ1-1 provide the parts outside the CDR3, is KAGVTQTPRYLIKTRGQQVTLSCSPISGHRSVSWYQQTPGQGLQFLFEYFSETQRNKGNFPGRFSGRQFSNSRSEMNVSTLELGDSALYLCASSVGTGTGNTEAFFGQGTRLTVV.